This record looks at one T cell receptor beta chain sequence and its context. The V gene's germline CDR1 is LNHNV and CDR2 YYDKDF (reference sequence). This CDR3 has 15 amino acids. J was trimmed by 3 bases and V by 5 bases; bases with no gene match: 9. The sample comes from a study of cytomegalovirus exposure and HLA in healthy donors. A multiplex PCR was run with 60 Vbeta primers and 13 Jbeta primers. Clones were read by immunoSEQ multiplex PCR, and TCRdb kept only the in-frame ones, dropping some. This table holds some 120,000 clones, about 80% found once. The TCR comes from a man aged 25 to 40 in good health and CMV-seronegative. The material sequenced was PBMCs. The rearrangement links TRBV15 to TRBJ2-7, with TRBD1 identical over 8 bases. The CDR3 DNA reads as TGTGCCACCAGCGGCCCGGACAGGGAGAACTACGAGCAGTACTTC. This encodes CATSGPDRENYEQYF.